These 30 T cell receptor beta chains were sequenced from one sample in a study of blood T cell repertoires in COVID-19. Method: immunoSEQ multiplex PCR; TCRdb's copy keeps in-frame clones and lacks some. The sample contains 85,000 to 100,000 clones, roughly 80% of which appear only once. Sequenced material: peripheral blood. These receptors were taken from a human donor in a cohort sampled during active COVID-19.

This chain connects TRBV9 to TRBJ2-5; TRBD1 matches 9 bases. Germline loops: CDR1 SGDLS, CDR2 YYNGEE. V lost 3 bases to trimming and J lost 3 bases; unmatched junction nucleotides: 3. The CDR3 spans 14 residues. The CDR3 region has the DNA TGTGCCAGCAGCGCCCGGACAGGGGAAGAGACCCAGTACTTC. It is translated as CASSARTGEETQYF.

The V gene is TRBV27, the J gene TRBJ1-2; TRBD1 matches at 11 bases. The CDR3 is 14 residues long. J lost 7 bases, V lost 4 bases, and 5 bases had no gene match. Germline V CDR1 and CDR2: MNHEY, SMNVEV (reference sequence). In nucleotides, the CDR3 is TGTGCCAGCAGTTGGGGACAGGGGGGTTTTGGCTACACCTTC. It is translated as CASSWGQGGFGYTF.

This clone was counted once. J is TRBJ1-1 and V is TRBV6-5, with a weak D call TRBD1 (5 bases). Looked up from germline, CDR1 is MNHEY and CDR2 is SVGAGI. CDR3 length equals 14 residues. Trimming left V 7 bases short and J 2 bases short, with 14 bases between. The CDR3 DNA follows: TGTGCCAGCACCGTCCGACAGTCCAACACTGAAGCTTTCTTT. Translating it yields CASTVRQSNTEAFF.

The rearrangement links TRBV6-6 to TRBJ1-6; no clear D. The V gene lost 3 bases and the J gene lost 5 bases, with 8 bases spanning the gap. The CDR3 is made up of 14 amino acids. The V gene's germline CDR1 is MNHNY and CDR2 SVGAGI (reference sequence). The CDR3 spells CASSYMEDNSPLHF. The CDR3 DNA sequence: TGTGCCAGCAGTTATATGGAGGATAATTCACCCCTCCACTTT.

This rearrangement joins TRBV2 to TRBJ2-5, with D unresolved. Looked up from germline, CDR1 is SNHLY and CDR2 is FYNNEI. The CDR3 has 13 amino acids. V lost 7 bases and J 0 bases, leaving 9 bases between the germline ends. CDR3 bases: TGTGCCAGCAAAAGACTCAACCAAGAGACCCAGTACTTC. Translated: CASKRLNQETQYF.

This chain uses TRBV12-3 or TRBV12-4 with TRBJ2-3; D perhaps matches TRBD2 (6 bases). The ends were cut back, 6 bases at V and 1 base at J, with 8 bases in the middle. The CDR3 is made up of 13 amino acids. The CDR3: CASRGGGTDTQYF. CDR3 DNA: TGTGCCAGCAGGGGCGGGGGCACAGATACGCAGTATTTT.

This clone was detected once. This CDR3 reads CASSLGLGQGRDTQYF. The CDR3 nucleotides are TGCGCCAGCAGCTTGGGGCTGGGACAGGGTAGAGATACGCAGTATTTT. The chain carries TRBV5-1 and TRBJ2-3; 9 bases line up with TRBD1. Germline CDR1 reads SGHRS; CDR2 reads YFSETQ. The CDR3 is 16 residues long. V trimming: 0 bases; J trimming: 5 bases; junction bases outside the gene matches: 7.

V is TRBV2 and J is TRBJ2-2; 9 bases map to TRBD1. Germline assignment: CDR1 SNHLY and CDR2 FYNNEI. The CDR3 spans 18 residues. J lost 0 bases, V lost 7 bases, and 12 bases had no gene match. The CDR3 reads CASMVGQGKDPNTGELFF. Written as DNA, the CDR3 is TGTGCCAGCATGGTGGGACAGGGAAAGGACCCGAACACCGGGGAGCTGTTTTTT.

This clone came up a few times. The rearrangement uses TRBV10-2 and TRBJ1-1, with 8 bases aligning to TRBD1. Per the germline V gene, CDR1 is WSHSY and CDR2 is SAAADI. V shed 6 bases and J 4 bases; nucleotides not matched to a gene: 7. This CDR3 region has 14 residues. The CDR3 DNA reads TGCGCCAGCAGGGGGCCTACAGGGGGCACTGAAGCTTTCTTT. Translating gives CASRGPTGGTEAFF.

The CDR3 reads CASRFIACREKLFF. CDR3 nucleotides: TGTGCCAGCAGATTTATTGCCTGCCGGGAAAAACTGTTTTTT. The chain combines TRBV6-4 with TRBJ1-4; D remains ambiguous. Germline V gene data show CDR1 as MRHNA and CDR2 as SNTAGT. The CDR3 consists of 14 residues. Trimming stripped 6 bases from V and 8 bases from J, with 16 bases between.

This clone showed up just once. V and J are TRBV3-1 (or the pseudogene TRBV3-2) and TRBJ2-2; 9 bases line up with TRBD2. Losses at the gene ends were 0 bases for V and 5 bases for J; bases not matched to a gene: 4. The germline gives CDR1 LGHDT, CDR2 YNNKEL (reference sequence). CDR3 length equals 16 residues. The CDR3 reads CASSQEAGGPTGELFF. CDR3 in DNA: TGTGCCAGCAGCCAAGAGGCGGGAGGGCCAACCGGGGAGCTGTTTTTT.

This chain uses TRBV10-3 with TRBJ1-5; D call uncertain. The germline CDR1 and CDR2 sequences are ENHRY and SYGVKD. There are 17 residues in the CDR3. Between the trimmed V and J ends, which lost 0 bases and 4 bases, there was a span of 16 bases. The CDR3 protein is CAISESSRNLPNQPQHF. CDR3 DNA: TGTGCCATCAGTGAGTCGTCCAGAAACCTCCCGAATCAGCCCCAGCATTTT.

The chain carries TRBV5-1 and TRBJ1-2, with a tentative D call TRBD1 (5 bases). The CDR3 contains 13 residues. Trimming left V 4 bases short and J 4 bases short, with 11 bases between. The V gene's germline CDR1 is SGHRS and CDR2 YFSETQ. This CDR3 reads CASSEDRSYGYTF. CDR3 sequence (DNA): TGCGCCAGCAGCGAAGACAGATCCTATGGCTACACCTTC. Full variable domain (rest looked up from reference TRBV5-1 and TRBJ1-2): KAGVTQTPRYLIKTRGQQVTLSCSPISGHRSVSWYQQTPGQGLQFLFEYFSETQRNKGNFPGRFSGRQFSNSRSEMNVSTLELGDSALYLCASSEDRSYGYTFGSGTRLTVV.

The genes are TRBV6-6 and TRBJ2-7, with D maybe TRBD2 (6 bases). There are 15 residues in the CDR3. The germline V gene encodes CDR1 MNHNY and CDR2 SVGAGI (reference sequence). V was pared by 7 bases and J by 3 bases, with 19 bases between. CDR3 bases: TGTGCCAGCACCAAAACTGCGGGATCGAACTACGAGCAGTACTTC. Its translation is CASTKTAGSNYEQYF.

V and J are TRBV14 and TRBJ2-7, with D unclear. The CDR3 contains 11 residues. V was cut by 8 bases and J by 4 bases, with 9 bases left in between. Germline CDR1 reads SGHDN; CDR2 reads FVKESK. The CDR3 is CASGRYYEQYF. CDR3 nucleotides: TGTGCCAGCGGGCGTTATTACGAGCAGTACTTC. Full variable domain (outside the CDR3, taken from reference TRBV14 and TRBJ2-7): EAGVTQFPSHSVIEKGQTVTLRCDPISGHDNLYWYRRVMGKEIKFLLHFVKESKQDESGMPNNRFLAERTGGTYSTLKVQPAELEDSGVYFCASGRYYEQYFGPGTRLTVT.

The chain is built from TRBV7-3 and TRBJ2-3; TRBD2 agrees at 15 bases. From germline, CDR1 is SGHTA and CDR2 FQGTGA. The V and J ends lost 5 bases and 6 bases, in that order; junction bases with no gene match: 6. The CDR3 covers 16 residues. The CDR3 bases are TGTGCCAGCAGCCGGACTAGCGGGGGGGCCAAGGATACGCAGTATTTT. This translates into CASSRTSGGAKDTQYF. Using reference TRBV7-3 and TRBJ2-3 for the parts outside the CDR3, the full variable domain is GAGVSQTPSNKVTEKGKYVELRCDPISGHTALYWYRQSLGQGPEFLIYFQGTGAADDSGLPNDRFFAVRPEGSVSTLKIQRTERGDSAVYLCASSRTSGGAKDTQYFGPGTRLTVL.

The V call is TRBV27, the J call TRBJ2-2; the D gene is possibly TRBD1 (6 bases). The length of the CDR3 is 18 residues. V was pared by 6 bases and J by 4 bases, with 24 bases between. The germline CDR1 and CDR2 sequences are MNHEY and SMNVEV (reference sequence). This CDR3 is CASSFGTPGARGTGELFF. Written as DNA, the CDR3 is TGTGCCAGCAGCTTCGGAACCCCAGGGGCGCGAGGCACCGGGGAGCTGTTTTTT.

The chain has TRBV11-2 and TRBJ2-5; D is unclear. V was clipped by 5 bases and J by 3 bases, with 4 bases between them. CDR3 size: 11 residues. Germline V lookup: CDR1 SGHAT, CDR2 FQNNGV. The CDR3 nucleotides are TGTGCCAGCAGCCCAAAAGAGACCCAGTACTTC. As protein: CASSPKETQYF.

The chain combines TRBV7-9 with TRBJ2-7; TRBD1 is a possible D gene (5 bases). Trimming left V 5 bases short and J 1 base short, with 6 bases between. CDR1 is SEHNR, CDR2 FQNEAQ, per germline (reference sequence). The CDR3 consists of 12 residues. CDR3 bases: TGTGCCAGCAGCCCAGGGTCCTACGAGCAGTACTTC. Translating it yields CASSPGSYEQYF.

The gene calls are TRBV28 and TRBJ2-7; 7 bases match TRBD2. The germline V gene has CDR1 MDHEN and CDR2 SYDVKM. The CDR3 is made up of 15 amino acids. J lost 1 base, V lost 3 bases, and 6 bases had no gene match. CDR3 loop: CASSLGAGASYEQYF. CDR3 coding DNA: TGTGCCAGCAGTTTGGGCGCGGGAGCGTCCTACGAGCAGTACTTC.

This chain links TRBV18 with TRBJ1-1, with D perhaps matching TRBD1 (6 bases). CDR1 is KGHSH and CDR2 is LQKENI in the germline V gene. The CDR3 runs 15 residues. Trimming stripped 2 bases from V and 0 bases from J, with 10 bases between. The CDR3 sequence is CASSPTQGMNTEAFF. The CDR3 DNA sequence: TGTGCCAGCTCACCAACACAGGGAATGAACACTGAAGCTTTCTTT. The entire variable domain, with the rest obtained from reference TRBV18 and TRBJ1-1, is as follows: NAGVMQNPRHLVRRRGQEARLRCSPMKGHSHVYWYRQLPEEGLKFMVYLQKENIIDESGMPKERFSAEFPKEGPSILRIQQVVRGDSAAYFCASSPTQGMNTEAFFGQGTRLTVV.

The CDR3 DNA follows: TGTGCCAGCTCACCCGACAGAATCTCCGGCACTGAAGCTTTCTTT. Its translation: CASSPDRISGTEAFF. The chain is built from TRBV18 and TRBJ1-1; a possible D gene is TRBD1 (5 bases). V was shortened by 3 bases and J by 4 bases, with 15 bases between the two germline ends. In germline, CDR1 is KGHSH, CDR2 LQKENI. The CDR3 runs 15 residues.

CDR3 DNA: TGTGCCAGCATGTTGGGGACAGGGGCGTCTAGTACCGGGGAGCTGTTTTTT. This codes for CASMLGTGASSTGELFF. The chain couples TRBV27 to TRBJ2-2; 10 bases match TRBD1. CDR1 is MNHEY and CDR2 is SMNVEV in the germline V gene (reference sequence). V shed 7 bases, J shed 5 bases, and the junction held 13 bases outside the gene matches. This CDR3 is built from 17 residues.

This clone was observed a handful of times. This rearrangement joins TRBV5-1 to TRBJ2-2; tentative D call: TRBD1 (6 bases). V was cut by 4 bases and J by 4 bases, with 11 bases left in between. Germline CDR1 reads SGHRS; CDR2 reads YFSETQ. This CDR3 contains 14 residues. The CDR3 sequence: CASSQQGGTGELFF. The CDR3 DNA follows: TGCGCCAGCAGCCAACAGGGTGGCACCGGGGAGCTGTTTTTT.

The J gene is TRBJ2-3, the V gene TRBV18; D not resolved. Germline CDR1 reads KGHSH; CDR2 reads LQKENI. The CDR3 runs 12 residues. Trimming took off 3 bases at V and 6 bases at J, with 7 bases between the two ends. For the CDR3, the DNA is TGTGCCAGCTCACCGGGCCGGGATACGCAGTATTTT. Translation gives CASSPGRDTQYF.

The V gene is TRBV4-2, the J gene TRBJ1-4; D gene unclear. The ends were cut back, 4 bases at V and 4 bases at J, with 25 bases in the middle. This CDR3 contains 19 residues. Germline V gene lookup returns CDR1 LGHNA and CDR2 YNFKEQ. Here the CDR3 reads CASSPRAAALNTLNEKLFF. CDR3 DNA: TGTGCCAGCAGCCCCCGAGCCGCGGCACTCAACACCCTTAATGAAAAACTGTTTTTT.

The rearrangement uses TRBV5-1 and TRBJ2-7; TRBD1 aligns across 7 bases. From germline, CDR1 is SGHRS and CDR2 YFSETQ. CDR3 length: 13 amino acids. The V and J ends lost 4 bases and 9 bases, in that order; junction bases with no gene match: 10. The CDR3 bases are TGCGCCAGCAGCGGGGACAGAGGGGTTGTGCAGTACTTC. It specifies CASSGDRGVVQYF.

This chain links TRBV5-1 with TRBJ1-2; 8 nucleotides align to TRBD1. From germline, CDR1 is SGHRS and CDR2 YFSETQ. The V and J ends lost 2 bases and 6 bases, in that order; junction bases with no gene match: 6. The CDR3 is 14 residues long. The CDR3 nucleotides read TGCGCCAGCAGCTTAGACAGGGGATCTAATGGCTACACCTTC. Protein: CASSLDRGSNGYTF.

This chain connects TRBV5-4 to TRBJ2-2; TRBD2 might be the D (6 bases). Germline V gives CDR1 SGHNT, CDR2 YYREEE (reference sequence). Trimming took off 4 bases at V and 0 bases at J, with 10 bases between the two ends. CDR3 length equals 15 residues. DNA for the CDR3: TGTGCCAGCAGCGATCGGACTACGAACACCGGGGAGCTGTTTTTT. Its translation: CASSDRTTNTGELFF.

The rearrangement links TRBV6-2 or TRBV6-3 to TRBJ1-5, with 9 nucleotides matching TRBD1. From germline, CDR1 is MNHEY and CDR2 SVGEGT. CDR3 length: 16 residues. The trim removed 2 bases at V and 7 bases at J, leaving 9 bases unmatched. This chain's CDR3 is CASSYRARTGDQPQHF. The CDR3 bases are TGTGCCAGCAGTTACCGAGCAAGGACAGGGGACCAGCCCCAGCATTTT.